Shown below are 32 T cell receptor beta chains from a single sample sequenced in a study of cytomegalovirus exposure and HLA in healthy donors. It was with 60 Vbeta and 13 Jbeta primers that the PCR ran. Profiling relied on immunoSEQ multiplex PCR, and the TCRdb table lists in-frame clones only, not all of them. The table includes about 150,000 clones, around 80% detected once. The sequencing input was PBMCs. These receptors were taken from a middle-aged woman in good health and CMV-seronegative.

This clone was counted at least ten times. This rearrangement joins TRBV6-1 to TRBJ1-5, with a possible D match to TRBD1 (5 bases). Trimming pared 2 bases from V and 3 bases from J, leaving 11 bases between. The CDR3 sequence is 15 residues long. Per the germline V gene, CDR1 is MNHNS and CDR2 is SASEGT. In nucleotides, the CDR3 is TGTGCCAGCAGTGAATATCCAGGGAACAATCAGCCCCAGCATTTT. It encodes CASSEYPGNNQPQHF.

The V gene is TRBV5-4, the J gene TRBJ1-2; possible D gene TRBD1, 5 bases. V lost 4 bases to trimming and J lost 4 bases, with 14 bases between them. The CDR3 sequence is 14 residues long. The germline gives CDR1 SGHNT, CDR2 YYREEE (reference sequence). In nucleotides, the CDR3 is TGTGCCAGCAGCCATGCAGGGCAAATCTATGGCTACACCTTC. This codes for CASSHAGQIYGYTF.

This chain links TRBV6-5 with TRBJ2-7, with D tentatively TRBD2 (5 bases). The length of the CDR3 is 14 residues. Trimming left V 6 bases short and J 6 bases short, with 18 bases between. CDR1 and CDR2 (germline): MNHEY, SVGAGI. The CDR3 reads CASRSYGSRGEQYF. CDR3 sequence (DNA): TGTGCCAGCAGATCATATGGGTCTCGGGGCGAGCAGTACTTC.

This clone appeared once. This chain uses TRBV19 with TRBJ1-1; D is unclear. With 4 bases removed from V and 0 bases from J, the gap between germline ends came to 6 bases. The CDR3 covers 13 residues. The germline gives CDR1 LNHDA, CDR2 SQIVND (reference sequence). CDR3 nucleotide sequence: TGTGCCAGTAGTACCGAGATGAACACTGAAGCTTTCTTT. Its translation: CASSTEMNTEAFF.

The rearrangement links TRBV7-9 to TRBJ1-3; the D gene is possibly TRBD1 (5 bases). Trimming took 5 bases from V and 0 from J, leaving 11 bases between them. Germline loops: CDR1 SEHNR, CDR2 FQNEAQ (reference sequence). The CDR3 loop spans 15 amino acids. The CDR3 sequence: CASSLDMPSGNTIYF. The CDR3 DNA is TGTGCCAGCAGCCTGGACATGCCCTCTGGAAACACCATATATTTT.

The chain couples TRBV6-5 to TRBJ1-4; no firm D call. This CDR3 has 15 amino acids. Trimming took 6 bases from V and 0 from J, leaving 11 bases between them. The germline gives CDR1 MNHEY, CDR2 SVGAGI. CDR3 residues: CASSPLVATNEKLFF. The CDR3, as DNA: TGTGCCAGCAGCCCCTTAGTCGCAACTAATGAAAAACTGTTTTTT.

This clone was counted a few times. The chain has TRBV28 and TRBJ2-6, with D unresolved. Germline V gene lookup returns CDR1 MDHEN and CDR2 SYDVKM. Trimming shortened V by 2 bases and J by 0 bases, and 8 bases separated the two germline ends. The CDR3 extends over 16 amino acids. The CDR3 DNA reads TGTGCCAGCAGTTTACATTACTTCTCTGGGGCCAACGTCCTGACTTTC. Translation: CASSLHYFSGANVLTF.

This clone appeared once. The chain joins TRBV4-2 to TRBJ2-3, with 14 bases identical to TRBD2. Unmatched junction bases numbered 12, after V lost 6 bases and J lost 1 base. This CDR3 is 19 amino acids long. Germline V gene lookup returns CDR1 LGHNA and CDR2 YNFKEQ. This CDR3 reads CASSPFWTSGRKGTDTQYF. The CDR3, as DNA: TGTGCCAGCAGTCCTTTTTGGACTAGCGGGAGGAAGGGCACAGATACGCAGTATTTT.

The DNA for the CDR3 is TGTGCCAGCAGCCCGTGGACAGCCACGAACTATGGCTACACCTTC. Translating gives CASSPWTATNYGYTF. The chain employs TRBV28 and TRBJ1-2, with D maybe TRBD1 (6 bases). Germline CDR1 and CDR2: MDHEN and SYDVKM. The V end lost 6 bases, the J end lost 2 bases, and 16 bases lay between the germline ends. The length of the CDR3 is 15 residues.

This rearrangement joins TRBV28 to TRBJ2-1; TRBD2 matches 7 bases. CDR3 length: 15 amino acids. With V trimmed by 5 bases and J by 7 bases, 11 bases remained unmatched. Germline V gene lookup returns CDR1 MDHEN and CDR2 SYDVKM. The CDR3: CASSRPSGGFNEQFF. The CDR3 region has the DNA TGTGCCAGCAGTCGACCCTCGGGGGGATTTAATGAGCAGTTCTTC. Full variable domain (remainder filled in from reference TRBV28 and TRBJ2-1): DVKVTQSSRYLVKRTGEKVFLECVQDMDHENMFWYRQDPGLGLRLIYFSYDVKMKEKGDIPEGYSVSREKKERFSLILESASTNQTSMYLCASSRPSGGFNEQFFGPGTRLTVL.

The chain joins TRBV29-1 to TRBJ1-1, with TRBD1 as a possible D gene (5 bases). Germline assignment: CDR1 SQVTM and CDR2 ANQGSEA. The CDR3 consists of 13 residues. V lost 4 bases, J lost 1 base, and 10 bases lay in between. CDR3 DNA sequence: TGCAGCGTTGCTAGGGGCGCGAACACTGAAGCTTTCTTT. It yields the protein CSVARGANTEAFF. Looking up the rest from reference TRBV29-1 and TRBJ1-1 gives the full variable domain: SAVISQKPSRDICQRGTSLTIQCQVDSQVTMMFWYRQQPGQSLTLIATANQGSEATYESGFVIDKFPISRPNLTFSTLTVSNMSPEDSSIYLCSVARGANTEAFFGQGTRLTVV.

The chain recombines TRBV5-4 with TRBJ1-1; a weak D match, TRBD1 (6 bases). This CDR3 comprises 14 residues. Germline CDR1 is SGHNT and CDR2 is YYREEE (reference sequence). The V gene lost 4 bases and the J gene lost 3 bases, with 13 bases spanning the gap. The DNA for the CDR3 is TGTGCCAGCAGCAAACCCAGGGGCGACACTGAAGCTTTCTTT. It yields the protein CASSKPRGDTEAFF.

CDR3 nucleotide sequence: TGTGCCAGCTCCCGGGACAGGGGCCAAGAGACCCAGTACTTC. The encoded protein is CASSRDRGQETQYF. The V call is TRBV18, the J call TRBJ2-5, with 10 positions matching TRBD1. Germline CDR1 reads KGHSH; CDR2 reads LQKENI. The V and J ends lost 6 bases and 1 base, in that order; junction bases with no gene match: 2. The CDR3 covers 14 residues. The full variable domain, completed using reference TRBV18 and TRBJ2-5, is NAGVMQNPRHLVRRRGQEARLRCSPMKGHSHVYWYRQLPEEGLKFMVYLQKENIIDESGMPKERFSAEFPKEGPSILRIQQVVRGDSAAYFCASSRDRGQETQYFGPGTRLLVL.

The chain carries TRBV6-5 and TRBJ1-4; 8 bases are shared with TRBD1. Germline V gene data show CDR1 as MNHEY and CDR2 as SVGAGI. Unmatched junction bases numbered 5, after V lost 5 bases and J lost 3 bases. The CDR3 runs 15 residues. CDR3 amino acids: CASSPQGAANEKLFF. CDR3 in DNA: TGTGCCAGCAGTCCTCAGGGGGCGGCTAATGAAAAACTGTTTTTT.

This chain uses TRBV10-3 with TRBJ1-3, with D perhaps matching TRBD1 (5 bases). The V gene's germline CDR1 is ENHRY and CDR2 SYGVKD. The CDR3 spans 15 residues. The ends were cut back, 4 bases at V and 0 bases at J, with 10 bases in the middle. The chain's CDR3 is CAISGGGDSGNTIYF. As DNA, the CDR3 is TGTGCCATCAGTGGTGGAGGGGACTCTGGAAACACCATATATTTT.

V gene TRBV6-5 combines with J gene TRBJ2-7; the D gene is possibly TRBD2 (5 bases). Germline CDR1 is MNHEY and CDR2 is SVGAGI. This CDR3 is built from 13 residues. V gave up 7 bases and J gave up 0 bases, with 10 bases separating them. The CDR3 nucleotides read TGTGCCAGCACAGACTATAGCTCCTACGAGCAGTACTTC. It is translated as CASTDYSSYEQYF.

This chain joins TRBV5-1 and TRBJ2-3; 8 positions match TRBD2. The CDR3 consists of 17 residues. The germline V gene encodes CDR1 SGHRS and CDR2 YFSETQ. J was trimmed by 0 bases and V by 2 bases; bases with no gene match: 8. The CDR3 sequence is CASSFFSGTSSTDTQYF. CDR3 DNA sequence: TGCGCCAGCAGCTTTTTTAGCGGGACATCTAGCACAGATACGCAGTATTTT.

This chain connects TRBV9 to TRBJ1-1; D is ambiguous. Between the trimmed V and J ends, which lost 3 bases and 4 bases, there was a span of 13 bases. The CDR3 spans 14 residues. Germline lookup yields CDR1 SGDLS and CDR2 YYNGEE. The CDR3 loop is CASSALGGGTEAFF. The CDR3 DNA reads TGTGCCAGCAGCGCCCTGGGTGGCGGCACTGAAGCTTTCTTT. The whole variable domain, remainder taken from reference TRBV9 and TRBJ1-1, is DSGVTQTPKHLITATGQRVTLRCSPRSGDLSVYWYQQSLDQGLQFLIQYYNGEERAKGNILERFSAQQFPDLHSELNLSSLELGDSALYFCASSALGGGTEAFFGQGTRLTVV.

The genes are TRBV6-5 and TRBJ1-4; D unresolved. Trimming stripped 10 bases from V and 8 bases from J, with 17 bases between. The germline V gene has CDR1 MNHEY and CDR2 SVGAGI. The CDR3 spans 13 residues. In DNA, the CDR3 is TGTGCCACCTGCGGGGTAGAGGGCGAAAAACTGTTTTTT. Its protein is CATCGVEGEKLFF.

The rearrangement joins TRBV18 to TRBJ2-7; TRBD1 matches 12 bases. The germline V gene has CDR1 KGHSH and CDR2 LQKENI. V gave up 6 bases and J gave up 6 bases; unmatched junction bases: 9. The CDR3 contains 15 residues. CDR3 sequence (DNA): TGTGCCAGCTCCTCCGCCGGGACAGGGGGCGGCGAGCAGTACTTC. Amino acids: CASSSAGTGGGEQYF. The full variable domain, rest sourced from reference TRBV18 and TRBJ2-7, is NAGVMQNPRHLVRRRGQEARLRCSPMKGHSHVYWYRQLPEEGLKFMVYLQKENIIDESGMPKERFSAEFPKEGPSILRIQQVVRGDSAAYFCASSSAGTGGGEQYFGPGTRLTVT.

This chain joins TRBV6-9 and TRBJ2-5, with D possibly being TRBD1 (6 bases). Trimming pared 4 bases from V and 2 bases from J, leaving 14 bases between. Looked up from germline, CDR1 is MNHGY and CDR2 is SVAAGI. The CDR3 runs to 15 residues. Here the CDR3 reads CASSSLDRWQETQYF. CDR3 bases: TGTGCCAGCAGTTCCCTGGACAGATGGCAAGAGACCCAGTACTTC.

This sequence joins TRBV5-1 and TRBJ2-2, with TRBD1 identical over 7 bases. The germline V gene has CDR1 SGHRS and CDR2 YFSETQ. The CDR3 totals 16 residues. Trimming cost V 3 bases and J 0 bases; bases outside gene matches: 5. The CDR3 protein is CASSSQGETNTGELFF. Written as DNA, the CDR3 is TGCGCCAGCAGCTCCCAGGGGGAAACGAACACCGGGGAGCTGTTTTTT.

The chain carries TRBV27 and TRBJ1-1; D unclear. The V end was cut by 5 bases, the J end by 0 bases, with 7 bases between. The length of the CDR3 is 13 residues. Germline V gene lookup returns CDR1 MNHEY and CDR2 SMNVEV (reference sequence). CDR3 nucleotides: TGTGCCAGCAGTCTCTCCGTGAACACTGAAGCTTTCTTT. This translates into CASSLSVNTEAFF.

The J gene is TRBJ2-1, the V gene TRBV10-2; 11 bases line up with TRBD1. The CDR3 is 14 residues long. V was pared by 7 bases and J by 6 bases, with 5 bases of the junction left unmatched. In germline, CDR1 is WSHSY, CDR2 SAAADI. CDR3 protein: CASTYGTGGNEQFF. The DNA for the CDR3 is TGCGCCAGCACCTATGGGACAGGGGGCAATGAGCAGTTCTTC.

The chain couples TRBV5-1 to TRBJ2-4, with D possibly TRBD2 on 6 matching bases. V lost 3 bases to trimming and J lost 8 bases, with 18 bases between them. The CDR3 spans 15 residues. The germline V gene encodes CDR1 SGHRS and CDR2 YFSETQ. CDR3 loop: CASSWRGDPSDIQYF. The CDR3 region has the DNA TGCGCCAGCAGCTGGCGCGGGGATCCTTCGGACATTCAGTACTTC.

The chain recombines TRBV11-2 with TRBJ1-1, with a possible D match to TRBD1 (5 bases). Deletions cut 1 base from V and 5 bases from J, with 17 bases between. The germline CDR1 and CDR2 sequences are SGHAT and FQNNGV. The CDR3 has 16 amino acids. CDR3 in DNA: TGTGCCAGCAGCTTAGTTGGTGTGTGGGCAGGGACTGAAGCTTTCTTT. It encodes CASSLVGVWAGTEAFF.

V and J are TRBV9 and TRBJ1-1; no firm D call. The CDR3 length is 14 residues. The V gene's germline CDR1 is SGDLS and CDR2 YYNGEE. V was shortened by 0 bases and J by 1 base, with 7 bases between the two germline ends. CDR3 amino acids: CASSVDGPNTEAFF. CDR3 DNA: TGTGCCAGCAGCGTAGATGGCCCGAACACTGAAGCTTTCTTT. Full variable domain (remainder filled in from reference TRBV9 and TRBJ1-1): DSGVTQTPKHLITATGQRVTLRCSPRSGDLSVYWYQQSLDQGLQFLIQYYNGEERAKGNILERFSAQQFPDLHSELNLSSLELGDSALYFCASSVDGPNTEAFFGQGTRLTVV.

This clone showed up just once. The V call is TRBV4-2, the J call TRBJ2-7, with TRBD1 matching over 11 bases. Per the germline V gene, CDR1 is LGHNA and CDR2 is YNFKEQ. The CDR3 runs 15 residues. Trimming took 1 base from V and 2 from J; bases not matched to a gene: 1. This chain's CDR3 is CASSQGTGGPYEQYF. DNA of the CDR3: TGTGCCAGCAGCCAAGGGACAGGGGGCCCCTACGAGCAGTACTTC.

The CDR3 here is CASSQENIPGAGELFF. In DNA, the CDR3 is TGCGCCAGCAGCCAAGAAAACATCCCTGGAGCCGGGGAGCTGTTTTTT. V usage is TRBV4-1 and J usage is TRBJ2-2; no reliable D call. The germline V and J ends were trimmed by 0 bases and 6 bases, with 14 bases remaining between them. Germline V gene lookup returns CDR1 MGHRA and CDR2 YSYEKL. This CDR3 is built from 16 residues.

The chain joins TRBV5-1 to TRBJ2-5; 11 bases align to TRBD1. CDR1 SGHRS and CDR2 YFSETQ come from the germline V gene. J lost 6 bases, V lost 7 bases, and 5 bases had no gene match. There are 13 residues in the CDR3. CDR3 loop: CASGGQGAQTQYF. The CDR3 DNA follows: TGCGCCAGCGGAGGACAGGGGGCACAGACCCAGTACTTC.

The rearrangement uses TRBV7-9 and TRBJ2-7, with D unresolved. The CDR3 loop spans 14 amino acids. V gave up 0 bases and J gave up 2 bases, with 8 bases separating them. The germline V gene has CDR1 SEHNR and CDR2 FQNEAQ (reference sequence). CDR3 protein: CASSLARHAYEQYF. In nucleotides, the CDR3 is TGTGCCAGCAGCTTAGCCCGACATGCCTACGAGCAGTACTTC.

The V and J genes are TRBV27 and TRBJ2-3, with TRBD2 matching over 9 bases. Per the germline V gene, CDR1 is MNHEY and CDR2 is SMNVEV (reference sequence). V lost 5 bases, J lost 5 bases, and 5 bases stayed unmatched. The CDR3 consists of 14 residues. CDR3 sequence (DNA): TGTGCCAGCAGTCCCGGACTAGCGAGAGATACGCAGTATTTT. It specifies CASSPGLARDTQYF.